The T cell receptor beta chain under discussion was sequenced for a study of OX40 agonist ivuxolimab in advanced cancers. Broadly, across the study: Ivuxolimab was an agonistic, fully human IgG2 monoclonal antibody directed against OX40 (CD134), a costimulatory receptor. Intravenous ivuxolimab was administered to patients every 2 weeks at six dose levels: 0.01, 0.1, 0.3, 1.5, 3 and 10 mg/kg. Among the 52 dose-escalation patients, some 20 had hepatocellular carcinoma, about 15 melanoma, 9 renal cell carcinoma and 9 head and neck cancer. A male proportion of almost 85% and a mean age of about 60 years, ranging from 23 to 79, were recorded for the dose-escalation cohort. Patients were allowed to have had prior anti-PD-1, anti-PD-L1 or anti-CTLA-4 therapy, and roughly 40% of the dose-escalation patients had been treated with checkpoint inhibitors. Partial responses were achieved by three dose-escalation patients, of whom one had hepatocellular carcinoma and two had cutaneous melanoma. Peripheral TCRbeta sequencing was intended to test whether TCR sequence diversity was altered and clonal T-cell expansion was caused by ivuxolimab. The paper reports the monotherapy dose-escalation portion (N of about 47 patients) of the phase I ivuxolimab trial.

Cut back by 3 bases and 1 base, the V and J ends lie 9 bases apart. The CDR3 starts with the cysteine, ends with the phenylalanine, and has 15 residues. The sequence is cut down to CDR3 DNA, 45 bases in frame from base 1. The germline V gene specifies SGHVT as CDR1 and SQSDAQ as CDR2. Paper-wide results and their limitations: In partial responders in the 0.1-3.0 mg/kg groups, normalized peripheral clonal expansion was found to be among the lowest, especially among CD8+ T cells. After ivuxolimab, CD8+ T cells had more expanded clones than CD4+ T cells on average. At doses of 0.1 to 3.0 mg/kg, clonal expansion of both CD4+ and CD8+ T cells in blood was seen between baseline and week 6. Low levels of normalized T-cell clonal expansion were also shown by some nonresponding patients. Which antigens the clonally expanded peripheral T cells were specific for was not determined.

Patients with a history of autoimmune disease or receiving systemic immunosuppression were excluded from the trial. Peripheral blood for TCR sequencing was drawn from every dose cohort at baseline, at cycle 4 day 1 and at cycle 7 day 1. Samples were obtained from an open-label, multicenter, first-in-human phase I dose-escalation trial of ivuxolimab. Adults with locally advanced or metastatic melanoma, renal cell carcinoma, hepatocellular carcinoma or head and neck squamous cell carcinoma were enrolled in the trial. Before TCR sequencing, CD4+ T cells and CD8+ T cells from peripheral blood were sorted into separate populations. This clone has only a few counts. Its antigen specificity is not known. No base qualities exist here, and no much larger clone lies one base off it. Genomic DNA was isolated from the sorted cells so that the TCRbeta CDR3 region could be sequenced. TCRbeta CDR3 regions were sequenced using the immunoSEQ Assay. The table comes from immuneACCESS by way of TCRdb, which keeps in-frame sequences with V and J called. Part of the clones is missing from these tables; in studies checked, under half for an unresolved V gene and the rest for unknown reasons. The sample yields 48,000 or so clones; approximately 91% were counted once. The top ten clonotypes cover less than 7.5% of the sample.

This specimen consisted of CD4+ or CD8+ T cells sorted from blood, obtained in a trial of the OX40 agonist ivuxolimab. The source is an adult with an advanced solid tumor such as melanoma, head and neck, liver or kidney cancer. The receptor chain draws on TRBV7-4 and TRBJ2-2; TRBD1 could be the D gene, as 6 bases match. The nucleotide sequence is given as TGTGCCAGCAGCTTGTTCAGGGGGAACACCGGGGAGCTGTTTTTT. The encoded protein is CASSLFRGNTGELFF.